This T cell receptor beta chain appears in the sequencing data of a study of HIV-infected patients and healthy controls. Study observations and caveats: Comparisons were complicated because patients and controls had unequal numbers of distinct sequences. Untreated HIV+ repertoires had roughly threefold fewer distinct CDR3s and lower Shannon diversity than healthy controls.

No cell fractionation was done, so the repertoire covers all unsorted peripheral blood T cells. An approximately 2.5 ml peripheral blood sample was taken for RNA. This clonotype is medium-sized. Its antigen is unidentified. There are 14 residues in the CDR3. V trimming: 1 base; J trimming: 5 bases; junction bases outside the gene matches: 2. The V gene's germline CDR1 is LNHNV and CDR2 YYDKDF (reference sequence). cDNA was made from around 0.5 ug RNA using alpha and beta constant primers. Using multiplexing indices, alpha and beta chain libraries were generated apart by chain-specific third strand synthesis. Second strand synthesis was primed from the SP2 site. TCRdb ran MiXCR on the 5' RACE reads and lists one entry per CDR3 protein. The sample lists some 13,000 distinct CDR3 sequences, about 9.8% seen once, with approximately 6.6% in the top ten.

The sequence was collected from an adult in good health. The sequenced sample consisted of blood. The V call is TRBV15, the J call TRBJ2-1, with TRBD2 matching 7 bases. CDR3 in DNA: TGTGCCACCAGCAGAGGGGGACTAAACAATGAGCAGTTCTTC. Translated, it gives CATSRGGLNNEQFF.